Below, 15 T cell receptor beta chains from the same sample are listed, as sequenced in a study of identical twins. MiXCR, run by TCRdb on the 5' RACE reads, gives a single entry per CDR3 protein. The sample comprises roughly 1.6 million distinct CDR3 sequences, roughly 35% of which are singletons, and 0.25% to 0.3% rests with the top ten. Source material: cord blood. The receptors were sampled from a newborn girl in good health.

This clonotype was picked up a small number of times. The V gene is TRBV10-3, the J gene TRBJ1-2; unclear D gene. Trimming shortened V by 0 bases and J by 6 bases, and 8 bases separated the two germline ends. This CDR3 comprises 13 residues. Germline CDR1 and CDR2: ENHRY and SYGVKD. The CDR3 spells CAISESGGNGYTF. CDR3 bases: TGTGCCATCAGTGAGTCGGGAGGGAATGGCTACACCTTC.

CDR3: CASSSGTRIYNEQFF. Written as DNA, the CDR3 is TGTGCCAGCAGTTCCGGGACTAGAATCTACAATGAGCAGTTCTTC. The chain has TRBV12-3 or TRBV12-4 and TRBJ2-1; 8 bases line up with TRBD2. The V gene end was trimmed by 4 bases and the J gene end by 3 bases; junction bases not matched to a gene: 5. The CDR3 extends over 15 amino acids.

This clonotype has a single count. The chain joins TRBV20-1 to TRBJ1-2; the D is unclear. This CDR3 comprises 11 residues. Germline CDR1 is DFQATT and CDR2 is SNEGSKA (reference sequence). V lost 5 bases and J lost 8, with 12 bases in between. The CDR3 is CSAPFAGGYTF. CDR3 nucleotides: TGCAGTGCTCCGTTTGCGGGAGGCTACACCTTC.

The chain links TRBV20-1 to TRBJ1-5; D remains unclear. Germline-derived CDR1 and CDR2 are DFQATT and SNEGSKA (reference sequence). The CDR3 is 15 amino acids. V was trimmed by 3 bases and J by 0 bases, leaving 12 bases between them. Written as DNA, the CDR3 is TGCAGTGCTAGCCGACAACCCAATAGCAATCAGCCCCAGCATTTT. The encoded protein is CSASRQPNSNQPQHF.

This clonotype was detected only a few times. V gene TRBV6-1 combines with J gene TRBJ2-1, with D maybe TRBD1 (6 bases). Trimming shortened V by 7 bases and J by 9 bases, and 13 bases separated the two germline ends. Germline assignment: CDR1 MNHNS and CDR2 SASEGT. CDR3 length equals 12 residues. The CDR3 nucleotides read TGTGCCAGCACCAGAACAGGGATTGAGCAGTTCTTC. This translates into CASTRTGIEQFF.

The rearrangement links TRBV9 to TRBJ2-1; D is undetermined. In germline, CDR1 is SGDLS, CDR2 YYNGEE. V was clipped by 0 bases and J by 10 bases, with 8 bases between them. The CDR3 totals 12 residues. Here the CDR3 DNA reads TGTGCCAGCAGCGTAGTCCCGTCCGAGCAGTTCTTC. This translates into CASSVVPSEQFF.

This chain uses TRBV21-1 with TRBJ1-2; no DNA check was done on the table's D call, TRBD1. TRBV21-1 is marked as a pseudogene. The CDR3 consists of 15 residues. The CDR3 region has the DNA TGTGCCAGCAGCAAAGTTGGCAGGGAGTACTATGGCTACACCTTC. This gives the protein CASSKVGREYYGYTF.

The chain links TRBV19 to TRBJ1-1; possibly TRBD1 for D (5 bases). With 2 bases removed from V and 4 bases from J, the gap between germline ends came to 8 bases. The CDR3 length is 13 residues. Germline lookup yields CDR1 LNHDA and CDR2 SQIVND (reference sequence). For the CDR3, the DNA is TGTGCCAGTAGTATAATCGGGGGCACTGAAGCTTTCTTT. It specifies CASSIIGGTEAFF.

The rearrangement links TRBV28 to TRBJ2-1; unclear D gene. Germline CDR1 is MDHEN and CDR2 is SYDVKM. The CDR3 loop spans 15 amino acids. V was shortened by 3 bases and J by 0 bases, with 9 bases between the two germline ends. The CDR3 loop is CASSFFPSSYNEQFF. CDR3 DNA sequence: TGTGCCAGCAGTTTCTTTCCGAGCTCCTACAATGAGCAGTTCTTC. Variable domain in full (rest from reference TRBV28 and TRBJ2-1): DVKVTQSSRYLVKRTGEKVFLECVQDMDHENMFWYRQDPGLGLRLIYFSYDVKMKEKGDIPEGYSVSREKKERFSLILESASTNQTSMYLCASSFFPSSYNEQFFGPGTRLTVL.

This clonotype appeared a few times. The rearrangement links TRBV6-6 to TRBJ1-5; D is unclear. V was trimmed by 2 bases and J by 4 bases, leaving 12 bases between them. Looked up from germline, CDR1 is MNHNY and CDR2 is SVGAGI (reference sequence). This CDR3 region has 15 residues. The CDR3 reads CASSYREDRNQPQHF. The CDR3 DNA reads TGTGCCAGCAGTTACAGGGAGGATAGGAATCAGCCCCAGCATTTT.

The table lists this clonotype with a few counts. The gene calls are TRBV25-1 and TRBJ2-5; D perhaps matches TRBD1 (6 bases). The CDR3 loop spans 14 amino acids. V was cut by 8 bases and J by 1 base, with 14 bases left in between. Germline V gives CDR1 MGHDK, CDR2 SYGVNS. The CDR3 is CASGIGQPQETQYF. The CDR3 nucleotides read TGTGCCAGCGGAATCGGACAGCCCCAAGAGACCCAGTACTTC.

This chain links TRBV20-1 with TRBJ2-1; D might be TRBD1 (6 bases). The CDR3 is made up of 13 amino acids. The V gene lost 4 bases and the J gene lost 7 bases, with 14 bases spanning the gap. CDR1 DFQATT and CDR2 SNEGSKA come from the germline V gene (reference sequence). The CDR3 DNA reads TGCAGTGCTACCCAGGGGCGGTTGAATGAGCAGTTCTTC. Translation: CSATQGRLNEQFF.

The chain uses TRBV7-2 and TRBJ2-7; 8 positions agree with TRBD1. The assigned J gene may be wrong: the sequence end matches TRBJ2-4 better. The germline V gene has CDR1 SGHTA and CDR2 FQGNSA. The CDR3 covers 14 residues. In DNA form, the CDR3 reads TGTGCCAGCAGCTTCCGGGACAGGCTAAACATTCAGTACTTC. This encodes CASSFRDRLNIQYF.

The J gene is TRBJ1-1, the V gene TRBV4-1; D is perhaps TRBD1 (5 bases). Germline CDR1 MGHRA, CDR2 YSYEKL. The V gene lost 2 bases and the J gene lost 4 bases, with 17 bases spanning the gap. The length of the CDR3 is 16 residues. The CDR3 DNA reads as TGCGCCAGCAGCCAATCTCCCGGCCATGGGGCCACTGAAGCTTTCTTT. It yields the protein CASSQSPGHGATEAFF.

As regards this clonotype: This may be a read error: a much more frequent sequence differs by one nucleotide. V gene TRBV21-1 combines with J gene TRBJ2-7. TRBV21-1 is a pseudogene segment. This CDR3 has 14 amino acids. CDR3 nucleotides: TGTGCCAACAGCTTTCAGCGGATCTCCTACGAGCAGTACTTC. Its protein is CANSFQRISYEQYF.